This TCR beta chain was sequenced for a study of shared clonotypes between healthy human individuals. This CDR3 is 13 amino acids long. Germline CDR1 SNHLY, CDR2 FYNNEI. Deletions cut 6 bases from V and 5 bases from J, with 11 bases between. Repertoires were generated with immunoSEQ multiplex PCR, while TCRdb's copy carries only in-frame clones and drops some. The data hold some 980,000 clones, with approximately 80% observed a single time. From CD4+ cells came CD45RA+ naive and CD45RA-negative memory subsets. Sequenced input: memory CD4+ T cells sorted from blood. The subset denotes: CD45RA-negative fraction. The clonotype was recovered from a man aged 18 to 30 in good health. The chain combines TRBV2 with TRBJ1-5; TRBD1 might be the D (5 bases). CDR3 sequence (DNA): TGTGCCAGCAGAAGTGGGGCACATCAGCCCCAGCATTTT. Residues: CASRSGAHQPQHF.